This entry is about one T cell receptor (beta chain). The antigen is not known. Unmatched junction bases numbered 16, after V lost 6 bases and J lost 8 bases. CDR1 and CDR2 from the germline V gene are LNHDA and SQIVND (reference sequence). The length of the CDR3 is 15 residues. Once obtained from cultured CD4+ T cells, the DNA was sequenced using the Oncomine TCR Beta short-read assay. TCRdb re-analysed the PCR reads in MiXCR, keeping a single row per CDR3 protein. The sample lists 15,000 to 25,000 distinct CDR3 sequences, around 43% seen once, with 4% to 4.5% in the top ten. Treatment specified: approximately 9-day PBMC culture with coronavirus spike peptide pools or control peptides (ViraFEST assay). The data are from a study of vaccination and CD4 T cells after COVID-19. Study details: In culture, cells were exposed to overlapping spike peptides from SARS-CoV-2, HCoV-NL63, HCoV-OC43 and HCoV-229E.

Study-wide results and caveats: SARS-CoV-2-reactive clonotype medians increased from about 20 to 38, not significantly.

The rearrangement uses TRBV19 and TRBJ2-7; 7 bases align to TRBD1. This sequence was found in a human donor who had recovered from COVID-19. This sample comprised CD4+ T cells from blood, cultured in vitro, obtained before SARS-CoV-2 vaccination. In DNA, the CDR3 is TGTGCCAGTAGCTCACCTGGACAGGATTGGTATAAGCAGTACTTC. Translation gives CASSSPGQDWYKQYF.